The next 2 T cell receptor beta chains were all read from a single sample in a study of beta chain features in type 1 diabetes. The study, taken as a whole, reports: For Type 1 diabetes patients, all four CD4+ subsets carried TCRB CDR3s that were moderately but significantly shorter.

Investigators reverse transcribed all isolated RNA, so they sequenced expressed TCRB transcripts. Sequencing used immunoSEQ multiplex PCR; TCRdb keeps in-frame clones, though not all of them. Of 500,000 to 800,000 clones in the sample, around 12% were seen once. The antigens these receptors bind are not known. Material for sequencing was naive CD4+ T cells from blood. These receptors all come from a man aged 30 to 39 with type 1 diabetes.

The V call is TRBV7-2, the J call TRBJ1-2; TRBD1 is a possible D gene (6 bases). The CDR3 runs 13 residues. Germline V gives CDR1 SGHTA, CDR2 FQGNSA. V lost 5 bases to trimming and J lost 2 bases, with 9 bases between them. This chain's CDR3 is CASSRTANYGYTF. CDR3 bases: TGTGCCAGCAGCCGGACAGCAAACTATGGCTACACCTTC. The complete variable domain, with remaining parts taken from reference TRBV7-2 and TRBJ1-2, reads GAGVSQSPSNKVTEKGKDVELRCDPISGHTALYWYRQSLGQGLEFLIYFQGNSAPDKSGLPSDRFSAERTGGSVSTLTIQRTQQEDSAVYLCASSRTANYGYTFGSGTRLTVV.

The chain uses TRBV11-2 and TRBJ2-4; D remains unclear. Looked up from germline, CDR1 is SGHAT and CDR2 is FQNNGV. The V and J ends lost 5 bases and 2 bases respectively, with 10 bases between them. The CDR3 extends over 14 amino acids. CDR3 coding DNA: TGTGCCAGCAGCCCTCGTGGATCCAAAAACATTCAGTACTTC. Translating gives CASSPRGSKNIQYF.